The TCR beta chain under discussion was sequenced for a study of cytomegalovirus exposure and HLA in healthy donors. Study-wide results and caveats: Presence/absence analysis assumed near-uniform sequencing depth across donors.

Primers for the PCR totalled 60 Vbeta and 13 Jbeta. TCRdb's copy holds only in-frame clones and misses some; the assay was immunoSEQ multiplex PCR. This repertoire shows almost 200,000 clones, roughly 85% found once; its top ten account for around 4.3%. Details on this clone: Its antigen is unknown.

This clonotype was sampled from a woman in her thirties in good health and CMV-seropositive. The sequencing input was PBMCs.

The CDR3 coding sequence is TGTGCCAGCAGTCTTCAGATCAATCAGCCCCAGCATTTT. Protein product: CASSLQINQPQHF. The V gene is TRBV27, the J gene TRBJ1-5, with D uncertain. CDR1 and CDR2 (germline): MNHEY, SMNVEV (reference sequence). The CDR3 contains 13 residues. Trimming took 5 bases from V and 3 from J, leaving 8 bases between them.